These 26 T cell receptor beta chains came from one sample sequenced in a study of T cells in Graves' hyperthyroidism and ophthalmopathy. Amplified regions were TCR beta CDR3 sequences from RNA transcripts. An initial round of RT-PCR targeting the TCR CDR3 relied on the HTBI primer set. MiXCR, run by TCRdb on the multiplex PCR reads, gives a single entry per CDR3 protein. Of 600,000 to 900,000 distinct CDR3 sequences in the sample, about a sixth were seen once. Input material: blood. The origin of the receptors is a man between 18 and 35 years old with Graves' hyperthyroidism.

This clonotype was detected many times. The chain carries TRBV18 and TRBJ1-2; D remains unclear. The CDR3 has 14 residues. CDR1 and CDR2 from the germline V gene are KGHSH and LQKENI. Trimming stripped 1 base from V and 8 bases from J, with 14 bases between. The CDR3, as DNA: TGTGCCAGCTCACCACGAACTGCACCGAACGGCTACACCTTC. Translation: CASSPRTAPNGYTF.

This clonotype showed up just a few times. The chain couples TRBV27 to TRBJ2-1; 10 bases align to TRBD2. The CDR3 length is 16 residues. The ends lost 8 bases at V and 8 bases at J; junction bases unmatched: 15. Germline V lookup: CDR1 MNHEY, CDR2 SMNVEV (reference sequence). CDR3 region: CASGRWGAGGPDEQFF. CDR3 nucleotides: TGTGCCAGCGGCCGGTGGGGAGCGGGAGGGCCGGATGAGCAGTTCTTC.

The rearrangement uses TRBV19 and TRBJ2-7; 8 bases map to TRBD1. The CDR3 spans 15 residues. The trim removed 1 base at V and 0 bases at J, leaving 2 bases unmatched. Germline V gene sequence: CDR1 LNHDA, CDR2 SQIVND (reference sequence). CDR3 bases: TGTGCCAGTAGTATAGTTCAGGGGGCCTCCTACGAGCAGTACTTC. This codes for CASSIVQGASYEQYF.

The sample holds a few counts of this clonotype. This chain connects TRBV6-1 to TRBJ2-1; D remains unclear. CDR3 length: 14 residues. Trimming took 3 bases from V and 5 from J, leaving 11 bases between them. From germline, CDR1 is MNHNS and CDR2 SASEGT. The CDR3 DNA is TGTGCCAGCAGTGACAGCTACGCGGACAATGAGCAGTTCTTC. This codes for CASSDSYADNEQFF.

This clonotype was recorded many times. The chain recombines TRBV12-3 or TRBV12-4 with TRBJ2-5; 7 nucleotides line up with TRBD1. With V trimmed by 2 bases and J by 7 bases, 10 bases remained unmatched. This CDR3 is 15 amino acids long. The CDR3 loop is CASSLSQGEKVTQYF. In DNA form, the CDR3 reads TGTGCCAGCAGTTTAAGCCAGGGGGAGAAAGTGACCCAGTACTTC.

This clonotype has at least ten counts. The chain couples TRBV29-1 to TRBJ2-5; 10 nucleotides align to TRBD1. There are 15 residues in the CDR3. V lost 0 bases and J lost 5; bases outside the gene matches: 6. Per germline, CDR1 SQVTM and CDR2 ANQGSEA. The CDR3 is CSVEEPDRGYETQYF. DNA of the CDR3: TGCAGCGTTGAAGAGCCGGACAGGGGGTACGAGACCCAGTACTTC.

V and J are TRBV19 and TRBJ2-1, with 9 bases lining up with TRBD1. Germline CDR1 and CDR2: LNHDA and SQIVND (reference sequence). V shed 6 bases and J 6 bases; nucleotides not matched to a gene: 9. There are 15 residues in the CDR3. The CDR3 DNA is TGTGCCAGTAGCCCCCCGGGACAGGGTCTCAATGAGCAGTTCTTC. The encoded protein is CASSPPGQGLNEQFF. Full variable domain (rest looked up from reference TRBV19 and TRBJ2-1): DGGITQSPKYLFRKEGQNVTLSCEQNLNHDAMYWYRQDPGQGLRLIYYSQIVNDFQKGDIAEGYSVSREKKESFPLTVTSAQKNPTAFYLCASSPPGQGLNEQFFGPGTRLTVL.

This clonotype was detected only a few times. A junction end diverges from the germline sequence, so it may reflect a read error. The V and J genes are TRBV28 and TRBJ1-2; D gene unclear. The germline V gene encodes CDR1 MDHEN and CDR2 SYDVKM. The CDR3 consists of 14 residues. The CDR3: CASSYPKMLYGYAF. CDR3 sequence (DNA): TGTGCCAGCAGCTACCCGAAAATGCTCTATGGCTACGCCTTC.

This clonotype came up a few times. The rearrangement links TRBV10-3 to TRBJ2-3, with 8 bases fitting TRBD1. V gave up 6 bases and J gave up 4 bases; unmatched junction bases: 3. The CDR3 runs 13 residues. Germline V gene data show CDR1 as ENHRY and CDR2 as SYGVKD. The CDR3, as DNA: TGTGCCATCAGAGGGACAGGACCAGATACGCAGTATTTT. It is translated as CAIRGTGPDTQYF.

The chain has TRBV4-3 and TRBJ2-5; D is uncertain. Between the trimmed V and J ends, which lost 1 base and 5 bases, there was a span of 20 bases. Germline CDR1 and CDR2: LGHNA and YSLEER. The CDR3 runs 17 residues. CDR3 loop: CASSQGDLGGVWETQYF. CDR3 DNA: TGCGCCAGCAGCCAAGGCGACTTGGGTGGTGTGTGGGAGACCCAGTACTTC.

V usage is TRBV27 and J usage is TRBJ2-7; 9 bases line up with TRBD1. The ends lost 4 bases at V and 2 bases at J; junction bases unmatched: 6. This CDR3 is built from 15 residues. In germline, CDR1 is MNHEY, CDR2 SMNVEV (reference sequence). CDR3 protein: CASSSWGTGTYEQYF. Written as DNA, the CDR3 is TGTGCCAGCAGTTCATGGGGGACAGGGACCTACGAGCAGTACTTC.

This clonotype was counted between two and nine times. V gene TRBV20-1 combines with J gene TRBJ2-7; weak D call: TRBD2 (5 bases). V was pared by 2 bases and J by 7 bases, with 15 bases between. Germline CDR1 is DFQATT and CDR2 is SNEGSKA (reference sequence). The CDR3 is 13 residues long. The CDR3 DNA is TGCAGTGCTAGATGGCGGACTCCTCGGGAGCAGTACTTC. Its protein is CSARWRTPREQYF.

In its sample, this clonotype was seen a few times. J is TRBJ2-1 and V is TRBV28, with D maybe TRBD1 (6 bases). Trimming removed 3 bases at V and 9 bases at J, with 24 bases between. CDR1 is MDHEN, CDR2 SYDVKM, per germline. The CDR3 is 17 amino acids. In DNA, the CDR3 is TGTGCCAGCAGTTTTCCCCAACAGGGCATACGAACGGCTGAGCAGTTCTTC. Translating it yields CASSFPQQGIRTAEQFF. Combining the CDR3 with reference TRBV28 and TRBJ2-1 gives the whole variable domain DVKVTQSSRYLVKRTGEKVFLECVQDMDHENMFWYRQDPGLGLRLIYFSYDVKMKEKGDIPEGYSVSREKKERFSLILESASTNQTSMYLCASSFPQQGIRTAEQFFGPGTRLTVL.

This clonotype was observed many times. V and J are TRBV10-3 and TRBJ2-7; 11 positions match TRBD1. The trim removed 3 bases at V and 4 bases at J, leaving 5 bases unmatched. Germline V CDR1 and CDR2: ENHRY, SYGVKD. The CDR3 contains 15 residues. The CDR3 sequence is CAISDRGQGVYEQYF. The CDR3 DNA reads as TGTGCCATCAGTGATAGGGGACAGGGGGTTTACGAGCAGTACTTC.

As DNA, the CDR3 is TGTGCCAGCAGCCCTGGGAGGTTCCCCTACAATGAGCAGTTCTTC. Its translation is CASSPGRFPYNEQFF. The chain recombines TRBV27 with TRBJ2-1, with D perhaps matching TRBD2 (6 bases). CDR1 and CDR2 (germline): MNHEY, SMNVEV (reference sequence). CDR3 length equals 15 residues. The V and J ends lost 6 bases and 2 bases respectively, with 14 bases between them.

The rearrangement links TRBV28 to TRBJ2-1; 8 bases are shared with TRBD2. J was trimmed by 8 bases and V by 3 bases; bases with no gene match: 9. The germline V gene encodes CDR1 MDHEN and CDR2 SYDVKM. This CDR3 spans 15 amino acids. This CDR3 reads CASSLVAGFIHEQFF. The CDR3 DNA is TGTGCCAGCAGTTTGGTAGCGGGATTTATCCATGAGCAGTTCTTC.

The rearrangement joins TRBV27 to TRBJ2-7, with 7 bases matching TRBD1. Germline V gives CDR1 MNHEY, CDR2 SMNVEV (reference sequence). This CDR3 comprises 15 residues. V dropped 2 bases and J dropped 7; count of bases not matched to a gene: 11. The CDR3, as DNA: TGTGCCAGCAGTTTAACCCGGACAGGCCCTCTGGAGCAGTACTTC. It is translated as CASSLTRTGPLEQYF.

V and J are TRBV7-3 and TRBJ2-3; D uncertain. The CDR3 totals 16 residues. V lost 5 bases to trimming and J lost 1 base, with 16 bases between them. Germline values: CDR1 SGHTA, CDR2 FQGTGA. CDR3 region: CASSPTRVGGTDTQYF. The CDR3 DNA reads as TGTGCCAGCAGCCCCACCCGGGTTGGAGGCACAGATACGCAGTATTTT.

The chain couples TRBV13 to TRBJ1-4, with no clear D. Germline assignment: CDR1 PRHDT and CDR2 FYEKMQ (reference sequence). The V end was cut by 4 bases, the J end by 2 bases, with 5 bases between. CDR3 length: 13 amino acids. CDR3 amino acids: CASSSRTNEKLFF. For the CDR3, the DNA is TGTGCCAGCAGCTCTCGGACTAATGAAAAACTGTTTTTT.

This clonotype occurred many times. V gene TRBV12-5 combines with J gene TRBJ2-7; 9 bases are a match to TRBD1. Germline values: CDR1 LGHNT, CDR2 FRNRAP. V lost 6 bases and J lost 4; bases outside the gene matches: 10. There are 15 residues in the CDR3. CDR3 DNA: TGTGCTAGTGGGGTCCCGGGACAGGGATTTTACGAGCAGTACTTC. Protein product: CASGVPGQGFYEQYF.

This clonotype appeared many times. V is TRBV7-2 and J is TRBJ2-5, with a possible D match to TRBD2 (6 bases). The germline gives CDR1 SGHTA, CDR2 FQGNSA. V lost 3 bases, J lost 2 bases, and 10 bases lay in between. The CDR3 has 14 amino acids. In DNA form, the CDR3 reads TGTGCCAGCAGCTTTCTGGGGGGACAAGAGACCCAGTACTTC. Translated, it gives CASSFLGGQETQYF.

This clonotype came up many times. DNA of the CDR3: TGTGCCAGCAGCCCCGGGACAGCCCGGTCAGAGACCCAGTACTTC. This translates into CASSPGTARSETQYF. The chain has TRBV7-8 and TRBJ2-5, with 7 bases identical to TRBD1. Per germline, CDR1 SGHVS and CDR2 FQNEAQ. This CDR3 region has 15 residues. The V segment lost 5 bases and the J segment 4 bases; nucleotides outside the gene matches: 10.

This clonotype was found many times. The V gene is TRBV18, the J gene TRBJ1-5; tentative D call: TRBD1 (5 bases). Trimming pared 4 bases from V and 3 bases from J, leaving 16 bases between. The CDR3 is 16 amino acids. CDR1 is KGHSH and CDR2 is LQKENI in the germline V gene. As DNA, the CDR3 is TGTGCCAGCTCACTGATGTCCCGGGACTACAATCAGCCCCAGCATTTT. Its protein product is CASSLMSRDYNQPQHF.

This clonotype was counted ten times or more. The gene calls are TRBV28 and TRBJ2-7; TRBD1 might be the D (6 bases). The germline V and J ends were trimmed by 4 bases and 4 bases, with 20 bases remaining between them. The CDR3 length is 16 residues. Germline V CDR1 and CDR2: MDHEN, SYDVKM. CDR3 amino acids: CASSSDSWQGYYEQYF. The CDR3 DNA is TGTGCCAGCAGTTCCGATTCGTGGCAGGGGTATTACGAGCAGTACTTC.

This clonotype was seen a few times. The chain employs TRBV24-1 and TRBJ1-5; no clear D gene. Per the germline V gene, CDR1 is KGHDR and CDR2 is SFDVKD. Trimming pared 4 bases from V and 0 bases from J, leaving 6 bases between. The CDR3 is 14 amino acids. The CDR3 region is CATSDSYSNQPQHF. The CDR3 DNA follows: TGTGCCACCAGTGACTCATATAGCAATCAGCCCCAGCATTTT.

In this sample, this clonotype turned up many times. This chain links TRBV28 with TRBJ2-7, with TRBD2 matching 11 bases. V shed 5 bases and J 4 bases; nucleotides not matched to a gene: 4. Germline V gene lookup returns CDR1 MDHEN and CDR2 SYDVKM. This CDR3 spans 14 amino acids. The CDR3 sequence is CASSMTSGVYEQYF. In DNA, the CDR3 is TGTGCCAGCAGTATGACTAGCGGGGTTTACGAGCAGTACTTC.